This T cell receptor beta chain was identified in a study of control samples from healthy donors and cancer patients. The germline V gene encodes CDR1 LNHDA and CDR2 SQIVND (reference sequence). The V and J ends lost 3 bases and 3 bases respectively, with 8 bases between them. This CDR3 region has 13 residues. Sequencing used immunoSEQ multiplex PCR; TCRdb keeps in-frame clones, though not all of them. The table includes tens of thousands of clones, 75% to 85% detected once. The sequencing sample was made of blood. The rearrangement links TRBV19 to TRBJ1-2, with D possibly matching TRBD1 (5 bases). The clonotype comes from a man aged 65 to 79 in good health. Here the CDR3 reads CASSMSRDYGYTF. As DNA, the CDR3 is TGTGCCAGTAGTATGAGCAGGGACTATGGCTACACCTTC.